This passage covers 25 T cell receptor beta chains from one sample sequenced in a study of regulatory T cells in long-lasting Graves disease. Documented time point: persistent/refractory GD, antithyroid drugs over 5 years with positive TRAb. From RNA extracted from PBMCs, the TCR library was made. Arm-PCR with iRepertoire HTBI primers amplified the CDR3 regions for these TCR beta libraries. TCRdb re-analysed the multiplex PCR reads in MiXCR, keeping a single row per CDR3 protein. The sample lists about 460,000 distinct CDR3 sequences; 20% to 25% were seen once. Sequencing was performed on peripheral blood mononuclear cells (PBMCs), taken when the disease was refractory, from a patient treated with antithyroid drugs. Receptor source: a female donor with Graves disease.

The chain has TRBV4-1 and TRBJ1-3, with a possible D match to TRBD1 (5 bases). The CDR3 is 15 residues long. Germline CDR1 reads MGHRA; CDR2 reads YSYEKL. Trimming removed 5 bases from V and 0 bases from J, with 11 bases in between. CDR3 coding DNA: TGCGCCAGCAGCTACCCGGGGACCTCTGGAAACACCATATATTTT. As protein: CASSYPGTSGNTIYF.

The chain carries TRBV3-1 and TRBJ1-1, with TRBD1 matching over 7 bases. The CDR3 is 14 amino acids. Germline V CDR1 and CDR2: LGHDT, YNNKEL (reference sequence). The trim removed 4 bases at V and 3 bases at J, leaving 5 bases unmatched. For the CDR3, the DNA is TGTGCCAGCAGCCCACAGGGGAAAGACACTGAAGCTTTCTTT. This codes for CASSPQGKDTEAFF.

In this sample, this clonotype turned up many times. V gene TRBV28 combines with J gene TRBJ2-5; 13 bases are shared with TRBD2. CDR1 and CDR2 from the germline V gene are MDHEN and SYDVKM. The CDR3 loop spans 17 amino acids. Trimming at V came to 6 bases and at J to 6 bases, leaving 13 bases not matched to a gene. This chain's CDR3 is CASRSSVLAGGYKTQYF. The CDR3 DNA sequence: TGTGCCAGCAGATCCTCGGTACTAGCGGGAGGGTATAAGACCCAGTACTTC.

The genes are TRBV19 and TRBJ2-3; D is possibly TRBD1 or TRBD2 (5 bases each). V lost 9 bases, J lost 6 bases, and 22 bases lay in between. Germline V lookup: CDR1 LNHDA, CDR2 SQIVND (reference sequence). The CDR3 loop spans 15 amino acids. The CDR3 DNA is TGTGCCAGCAGCTCACCCGGGGACCCCACGGATACGCAGTATTTT. Translating it yields CASSSPGDPTDTQYF.

This chain links TRBV11-3 with TRBJ2-5; 9 bases align to TRBD2. The germline CDR1 and CDR2 sequences are SGHNT and YENEEA. V lost 5 bases, J lost 0 bases, and 7 bases stayed unmatched. CDR3 size: 16 residues. The CDR3 coding sequence is TGTGCCAGCAGCAGAGGGACTAGCCACCACCAAGAGACCCAGTACTTC. Encoded protein: CASSRGTSHHQETQYF. Full variable domain (outside the CDR3, taken from reference TRBV11-3 and TRBJ2-5): EAGVVQSPRYKIIEKKQPVAFWCNPISGHNTLYWYLQNLGQGPELLIRYENEEAVDDSQLPKDRFSAERLKGVDSTLKIQPAELGDSAVYLCASSRGTSHHQETQYFGPGTRLLVL.

The J gene is TRBJ1-1, the V gene TRBV20-1; D possibly corresponds to TRBD1 (6 bases). Germline values: CDR1 DFQATT, CDR2 SNEGSKA (reference sequence). V lost 3 bases, J lost 1 base, and 21 bases lay in between. The length of the CDR3 is 17 residues. CDR3 in amino acids: CSASPPTGGAKNTEAFF. CDR3 DNA sequence: TGCAGTGCTAGCCCCCCTACGGGGGGGGCAAAGAACACTGAAGCTTTCTTT.

As regards this clonotype: This may be a read error: a much more frequent sequence differs by one nucleotide. The chain recombines TRBV12-3 or TRBV12-4 with TRBJ1-3; TRBD1 matches at 7 bases. CDR3 length: 15 residues. CDR3 amino acids: CASSPTGRSGSTIYF. CDR3 nucleotide sequence: TGTGCCAGCAGTCCGACAGGGCGCTCTGGAAGCACCATATATTTT.

The chain recombines TRBV5-6 with TRBJ1-1; D perhaps matches TRBD1 (5 bases). V lost 0 bases to trimming and J lost 4 bases, with 13 bases between them. The CDR3 totals 15 residues. CDR1 is SGHDT and CDR2 is YYEEEE in the germline V gene. CDR3 sequence (DNA): TGTGCCAGCAGCTTGGTTCGCAGGGAGAGCACTGAAGCTTTCTTT. Protein product: CASSLVRRESTEAFF.

V is TRBV19 and J is TRBJ1-1; D is unclear. Germline V gene sequence: CDR1 LNHDA, CDR2 SQIVND (reference sequence). CDR3 size: 15 residues. Trimming left V 2 bases short and J 1 base short, with 11 bases between. The CDR3 sequence is CASSIIVPGNTEAFF. DNA of the CDR3: TGTGCCAGTAGTATAATCGTTCCAGGGAACACTGAAGCTTTCTTT.

This clonotype was recorded at least ten times. V and J are TRBV24-1 and TRBJ1-2; 7 bases are shared with TRBD1. V gave up 4 bases and J gave up 2 bases; unmatched junction bases: 0. The CDR3 extends over 13 amino acids. Germline V gene lookup returns CDR1 KGHDR and CDR2 SFDVKD. CDR3 sequence (DNA): TGTGCCACCAGTGAAGGGGGCAACTATGGCTACACCTTC. Translation: CATSEGGNYGYTF.

Ten or more counts support this clonotype. The chain employs TRBV12-3 or TRBV12-4 and TRBJ2-1, with TRBD1 matching 8 bases. The V gene end was trimmed by 7 bases and the J gene end by 1 base; junction bases not matched to a gene: 6. The CDR3 spans 15 residues. The CDR3 protein is CASTQGARSYNEQFF. In DNA, the CDR3 is TGTGCCAGCACTCAGGGGGCCAGGTCCTACAATGAGCAGTTCTTC.

J is TRBJ2-2 and V is TRBV6-5; D remains unclear. CDR3 length equals 16 residues. Germline-derived CDR1 and CDR2 are MNHEY and SVGAGI. V was shortened by 0 bases and J by 1 base, with 9 bases between the two germline ends. The CDR3 loop is CASSYSASGNTGELFF. The CDR3 nucleotides are TGTGCCAGCAGTTACTCAGCGTCTGGGAACACCGGGGAGCTGTTTTTT.

This clonotype has more than one count but fewer than ten. CDR3 DNA sequence: TGTGCCAGTAGTATTTCAAGGGGCAGGCTGAACACTGAAGCTTTCTTT. It codes for CASSISRGRLNTEAFF. The chain links TRBV19 to TRBJ1-1; D is possibly TRBD1 (5 bases). Trimming took 3 bases from V and 0 from J, leaving 14 bases between them. The CDR3 covers 16 residues. CDR1 LNHDA and CDR2 SQIVND come from the germline V gene (reference sequence).

As for this clonotype: This may come from a read error, since a much larger clone is one base off. This chain uses TRBV12-3 or TRBV12-4 with TRBJ1-1; TRBD1 matches at 7 bases. The CDR3 is 13 amino acids. The trim removed 7 bases at V and 0 bases at J, leaving 2 bases unmatched. The CDR3 loop reads CASNTGVNTEAFF. The CDR3 DNA reads as TGTGCCAGCAACACAGGGGTGAACACTGAAGCTTTCTTT.

This clonotype was seen repeatedly, ten times or more. This chain connects TRBV2 to TRBJ2-7; D is uncertain. Trimming cost V 7 bases and J 2 bases, with 15 bases left between them. Germline V gene data show CDR1 as SNHLY and CDR2 as FYNNEI. The CDR3 runs to 14 residues. This CDR3 is CASILRGRPYEQYF. CDR3 nucleotides: TGTGCCAGCATCCTCCGCGGACGGCCCTACGAGCAGTACTTC.

The sample holds a few counts of this clonotype. The V call is TRBV28, the J call TRBJ1-1; D may be TRBD1 (6 bases). Deletions cut 5 bases from V and 0 bases from J, with 22 bases between. Germline loops: CDR1 MDHEN, CDR2 SYDVKM. The CDR3 contains 18 residues. For the CDR3, the DNA is TGTGCCAGCAGTCCCCCCCTGGGCAGGGGCCCGATGAACACTGAAGCTTTCTTT. This codes for CASSPPLGRGPMNTEAFF.

The chain carries TRBV28 and TRBJ2-7; 10 nucleotides match TRBD1. Per germline, CDR1 MDHEN and CDR2 SYDVKM. The CDR3 covers 13 residues. The junction had 4 bases not matched to a gene; V was cut back by 6 bases and J by 5 bases. CDR3 loop: CASRGQGFNEQYF. In nucleotides, the CDR3 is TGTGCCAGCAGGGGACAGGGGTTCAACGAGCAGTACTTC.

This clonotype was observed a few times. The chain joins TRBV19 to TRBJ1-2, with 7 nucleotides matching TRBD1. CDR1 is LNHDA and CDR2 is SQIVND in the germline V gene (reference sequence). V gave up 7 bases and J gave up 2 bases; unmatched junction bases: 7. The CDR3 runs 14 residues. The CDR3 nucleotides are TGTGCCAGTATTCAGGAGGGGGCAAACTATGGCTACACCTTC. It specifies CASIQEGANYGYTF.

A few counts support this clonotype. CDR3 nucleotides: TGTGCCAGCAGCCTAATGCGGGAGGCAGATACGCAGTATTTT. Residues: CASSLMREADTQYF. The chain recombines TRBV7-2 with TRBJ2-3; TRBD2 aligns across 8 bases. This CDR3 spans 14 amino acids. J was trimmed by 4 bases and V by 5 bases; bases with no gene match: 5. Germline V lookup: CDR1 SGHTA, CDR2 FQGNSA.

The chain couples TRBV2 to TRBJ2-3; a possible D gene is TRBD2 (6 bases). Trimming cost V 6 bases and J 0 bases, with 19 bases left between them. This CDR3 is 17 amino acids long. Germline V lookup: CDR1 SNHLY, CDR2 FYNNEI. The CDR3 DNA reads as TGTGCCAGCAGATGGAGGGATAGCGTGACTAGCACAGATACGCAGTATTTT. It yields the protein CASRWRDSVTSTDTQYF.

At least ten counts were recorded for this clonotype. CDR3 sequence (DNA): TGTGCCAGTAACGCTTGGACAGAGTATGGCTACACCTTC. Its protein is CASNAWTEYGYTF. This chain joins TRBV19 and TRBJ1-2; D may be TRBD1 (6 bases). Germline CDR1 reads LNHDA; CDR2 reads SQIVND (reference sequence). The CDR3 is made up of 13 amino acids. Between the trimmed V and J ends, which lost 7 bases and 5 bases, there was a span of 14 bases.

The chain joins TRBV19 to TRBJ1-5; D call uncertain. Trimming cost V 4 bases and J 3 bases, with 13 bases left between them. Germline CDR1 is LNHDA and CDR2 is SQIVND (reference sequence). The length of the CDR3 is 15 residues. CDR3 sequence (DNA): TGTGCCAGTAGTAATCCTATCGGGGACAATCAGCCCCAGCATTTT. Protein sequence: CASSNPIGDNQPQHF. The full variable domain, rest sourced from reference TRBV19 and TRBJ1-5, is DGGITQSPKYLFRKEGQNVTLSCEQNLNHDAMYWYRQDPGQGLRLIYYSQIVNDFQKGDIAEGYSVSREKKESFPLTVTSAQKNPTAFYLCASSNPIGDNQPQHFGDGTRLSIL.

Worth noting for this clonotype: A single base is all that separates this from a far larger clone, so a read error is likely. This chain uses TRBV6-5 with TRBJ2-2; tentatively, D is TRBD1 or TRBD2 (5 bases each). The CDR3 totals 14 residues. CDR1 and CDR2 from the germline V gene are MNHEY and SVGAGI. This chain's CDR3 is CASSHSGRGGELFF. Here the CDR3 DNA reads TGTGCCAGCAGTCACTCAGGGAGAGGCGGGGAGCTGTTTTTT.

The V call is TRBV6-2 or TRBV6-3, the J call TRBJ2-7, with D tentatively TRBD1 or TRBD2 (5 bases each). V was clipped by 5 bases and J by 2 bases, with 16 bases between them. The CDR3 has 15 amino acids. The V gene's germline CDR1 is MNHEY and CDR2 SVGEGT. In DNA, the CDR3 is TGTGCCAGCAGTGAATCTTCCTGGGACGCCTACGAGCAGTACTTC. Encoded protein: CASSESSWDAYEQYF.

The chain is built from TRBV12-3 or TRBV12-4 and TRBJ2-1; tentative D call: TRBD1 (5 bases). V lost 2 bases and J 2 bases, leaving 7 bases between the germline ends. The CDR3 is 14 amino acids. CDR3 residues: CASSLRQTYNEQFF. The DNA for the CDR3 is TGTGCCAGCAGTTTACGACAGACCTACAATGAGCAGTTCTTC.